The clone carrying this T cell receptor beta chain was detected many times. Its antigen is currently unknown. These data belong to a study of T cell repertoires in cytomegalovirus infection. For the study at large: Public TCR beta signature analysis indicated the presence of both CMV infection and matching HLA type. General observations from the study: It was HLA-C-restricted CMV-specific TCR beta clonotypes that dominated the response ex vivo. Cumulated frequencies of public TCR beta families served to identify carriers of CMV plus the relevant HLA.

This CDR3 spans 22 amino acids. The germline V gene has CDR1 SGHTA and CDR2 FQGNSA. Trimming removed 3 bases from V and 6 bases from J; junction bases left unmatched: 24. TCRdb re-called the reads with MiXCR, one entry per CDR3 protein. The data hold roughly 60,000 distinct CDR3 sequences, with about 33% observed a single time. The chain has TRBV7-2 and TRBJ1-5, with 12 bases lining up with TRBD1. The specimen sequenced was PBMCs, sequenced either directly or after in vitro stimulation (not recorded which). The clonotype originates from a human donor in good health (CMV status not recorded). Some clones in this sample may be carry-over from other donors' samples. CDR3 DNA: TGTGCCAGCAGCTTTAACCCGCTGGAACCGGGACAGGGGGCCGTTTTAGGTCAGCCCCAGCATTTT. Amino acid sequence: CASSFNPLEPGQGAVLGQPQHF. The variable domain in full, completed from reference TRBV7-2 and TRBJ1-5, reads GAGVSQSPSNKVTEKGKDVELRCDPISGHTALYWYRQSLGQGLEFLIYFQGNSAPDKSGLPSDRFSAERTGGSVSTLTIQRTQQEDSAVYLCASSFNPLEPGQGAVLGQPQHFGDGTRLSIL.